This TCR beta chain derives from a study of PD-L1 blockade in urothelial cancer. Looking at the study overall: Males with bladder-origin urothelial cancer constituted about 85% of the 29 patients. Earlier, patients had received 0 to 3 chemotherapy regimens. General study results and limits: Tumor-linked clones in blood grew more by 3 weeks in durable-benefit patients.

Sample contribution per patient ranged from 1 to 8, covering pretreatment and on-treatment. CDR3 length: 15 amino acids. V was cut by 3 bases and J by 3 bases, with 12 bases left in between. CDR1 is SGHAT, CDR2 FQNNGV, per germline. Comment on this clone: Its antigen is unknown.

The assay was immunoSEQ multiplex PCR, and TCRdb's table has in-frame clones only and misses some. The table lists 20,000 to 30,000 clones, 75% to 90% of them singletons. The sequences come from PBMCs, collected around atezolizumab (anti-PD-L1) treatment. The genes are TRBV11-2 and TRBJ2-1; TRBD1 is a possible D gene (6 bases). This clonotype was obtained from a man aged 60 to 69 with urothelial cancer. This chain's CDR3 is CASSLSGTLYNEQFF. CDR3 bases: TGTGCCAGCAGCTTGTCCGGGACACTCTACAATGAGCAGTTCTTC.